This TCR beta chain emerged from a study of technical replicates of blood from a handful of donors. Generated by immunoSEQ multiplex PCR, the TCRdb table keeps only in-frame clones and is missing some. This sample has roughly 15,000 clones, with around 83% found just once. Losses at the gene ends were 0 bases for V and 6 bases for J; bases not matched to a gene: 7. Looked up from germline, CDR1 is MRHNA and CDR2 is SNTAGT. The CDR3 runs 16 residues. This clonotype was obtained from a human donor in good health. Sequencing was done on a sample of PBMCs. This rearrangement joins TRBV6-4 to TRBJ2-1, with 8 bases matching TRBD2. The CDR3 protein is CASSDSAAGDFNEQFF. In DNA form, the CDR3 reads TGTGCCAGCAGTGACTCTGCAGCGGGAGATTTCAATGAGCAGTTCTTC.